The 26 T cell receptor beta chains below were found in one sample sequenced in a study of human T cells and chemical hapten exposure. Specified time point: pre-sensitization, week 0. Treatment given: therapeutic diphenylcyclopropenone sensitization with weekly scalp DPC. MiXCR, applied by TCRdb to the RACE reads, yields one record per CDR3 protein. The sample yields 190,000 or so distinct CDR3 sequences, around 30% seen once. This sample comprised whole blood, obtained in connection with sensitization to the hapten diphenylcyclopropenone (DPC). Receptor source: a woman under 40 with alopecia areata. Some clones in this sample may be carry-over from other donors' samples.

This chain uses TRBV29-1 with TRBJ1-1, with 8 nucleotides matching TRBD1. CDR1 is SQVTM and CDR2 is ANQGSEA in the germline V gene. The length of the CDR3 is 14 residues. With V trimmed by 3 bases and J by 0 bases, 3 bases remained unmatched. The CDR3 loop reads CSVDTTGVNTEAFF. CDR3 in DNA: TGCAGCGTTGATACGACAGGGGTGAACACTGAAGCTTTCTTT.

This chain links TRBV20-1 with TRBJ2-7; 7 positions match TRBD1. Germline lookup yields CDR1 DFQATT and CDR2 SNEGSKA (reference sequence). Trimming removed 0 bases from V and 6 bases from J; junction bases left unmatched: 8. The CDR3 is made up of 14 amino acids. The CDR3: CSARDDRAHSEQYF. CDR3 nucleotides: TGCAGTGCTAGAGACGACAGGGCCCACAGCGAGCAGTACTTC.

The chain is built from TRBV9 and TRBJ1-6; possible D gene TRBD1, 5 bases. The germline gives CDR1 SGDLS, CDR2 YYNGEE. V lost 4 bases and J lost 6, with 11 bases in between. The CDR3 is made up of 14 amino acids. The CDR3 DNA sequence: TGTGCCAGCAGCTTAACGACAGCTAATTCACCCCTCCACTTT. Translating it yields CASSLTTANSPLHF.

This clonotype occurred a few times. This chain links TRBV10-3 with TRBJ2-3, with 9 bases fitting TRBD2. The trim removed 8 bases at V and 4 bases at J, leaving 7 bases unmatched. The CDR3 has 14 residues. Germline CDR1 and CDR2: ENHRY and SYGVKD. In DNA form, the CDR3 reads TGTGCCATCGGGAGCGGGGGGCGGTCAGATACGCAGTATTTT. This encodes CAIGSGGRSDTQYF.

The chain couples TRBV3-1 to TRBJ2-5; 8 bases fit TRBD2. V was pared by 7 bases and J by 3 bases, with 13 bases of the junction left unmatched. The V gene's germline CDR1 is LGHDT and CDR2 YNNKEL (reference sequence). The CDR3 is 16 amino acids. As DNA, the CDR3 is TGTGCCAGCAAGAAGCGGGGGCCACCCCAAAAAGAGACCCAGTACTTC. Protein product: CASKKRGPPQKETQYF.

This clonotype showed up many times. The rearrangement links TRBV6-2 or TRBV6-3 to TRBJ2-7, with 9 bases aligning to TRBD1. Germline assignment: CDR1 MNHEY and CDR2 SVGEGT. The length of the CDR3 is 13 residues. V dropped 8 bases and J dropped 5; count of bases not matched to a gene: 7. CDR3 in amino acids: CASEGQGRHEQYF. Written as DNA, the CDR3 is TGTGCCAGCGAGGGACAGGGAAGACACGAGCAGTACTTC.

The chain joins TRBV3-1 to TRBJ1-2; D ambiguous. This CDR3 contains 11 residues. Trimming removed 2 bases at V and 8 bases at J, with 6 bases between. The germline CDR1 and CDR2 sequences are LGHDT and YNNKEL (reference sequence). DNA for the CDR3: TGTGCCAGCAGCCAATTGGAGGGCTACACCTTC. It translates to CASSQLEGYTF.

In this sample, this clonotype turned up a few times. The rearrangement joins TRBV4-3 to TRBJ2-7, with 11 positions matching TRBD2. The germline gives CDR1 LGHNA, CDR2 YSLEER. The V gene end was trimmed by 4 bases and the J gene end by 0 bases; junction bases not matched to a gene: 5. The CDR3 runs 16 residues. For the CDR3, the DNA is TGCGCCAGCAGCCGGGGACTAGCGGTGCGCTCCTACGAGCAGTACTTC. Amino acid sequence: CASSRGLAVRSYEQYF.

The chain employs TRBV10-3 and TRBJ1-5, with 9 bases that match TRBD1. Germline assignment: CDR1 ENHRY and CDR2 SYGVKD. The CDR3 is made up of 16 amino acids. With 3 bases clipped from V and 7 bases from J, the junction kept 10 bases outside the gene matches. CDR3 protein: CAISELGTGRGQPQHF. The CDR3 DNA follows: TGTGCCATCAGTGAACTGGGGACAGGGCGGGGACAGCCCCAGCATTTT.

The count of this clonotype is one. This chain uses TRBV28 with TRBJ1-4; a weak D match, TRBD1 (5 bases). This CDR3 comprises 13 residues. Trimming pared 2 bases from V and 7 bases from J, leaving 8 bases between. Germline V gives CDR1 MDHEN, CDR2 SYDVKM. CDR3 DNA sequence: TGTGCCAGCAGTTTACCAGGGAGTGAAAAACTGTTTTTT. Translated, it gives CASSLPGSEKLFF.

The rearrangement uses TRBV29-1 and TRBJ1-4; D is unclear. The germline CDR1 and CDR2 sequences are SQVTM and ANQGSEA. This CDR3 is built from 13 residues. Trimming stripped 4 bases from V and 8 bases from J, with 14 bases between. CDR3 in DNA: TGCAGCGTTGCCGAGTCAGGTGGCGAAAAACTGTTTTTT. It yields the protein CSVAESGGEKLFF.

CDR3 nucleotide sequence: TGTGCCAGCAGCCCCGAGGCGACCAACACAGATACGCAGTATTTT. Its protein product is CASSPEATNTDTQYF. The genes are TRBV7-6 and TRBJ2-3, with no clear D. Trimming stripped 5 bases from V and 2 bases from J, with 14 bases between. This CDR3 region has 15 residues. Germline CDR1 reads SGHVS; CDR2 reads FNYEAQ.

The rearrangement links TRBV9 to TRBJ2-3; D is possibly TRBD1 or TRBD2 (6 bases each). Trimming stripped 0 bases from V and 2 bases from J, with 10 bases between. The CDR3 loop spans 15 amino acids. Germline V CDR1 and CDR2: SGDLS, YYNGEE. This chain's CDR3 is CASSVVGGYTDTQYF. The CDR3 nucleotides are TGTGCCAGCAGCGTAGTGGGGGGCTACACAGATACGCAGTATTTT.

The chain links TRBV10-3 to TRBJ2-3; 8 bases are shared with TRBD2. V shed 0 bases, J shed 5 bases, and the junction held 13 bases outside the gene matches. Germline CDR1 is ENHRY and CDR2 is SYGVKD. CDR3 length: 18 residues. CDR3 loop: CAISESGGGKREKDTQYF. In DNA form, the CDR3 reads TGTGCCATCAGTGAGTCTGGAGGGGGTAAGCGGGAGAAAGATACGCAGTATTTT.

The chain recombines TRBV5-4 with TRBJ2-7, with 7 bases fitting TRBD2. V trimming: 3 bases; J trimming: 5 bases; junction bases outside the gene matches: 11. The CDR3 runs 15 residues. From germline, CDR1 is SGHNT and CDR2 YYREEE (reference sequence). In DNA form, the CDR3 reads TGTGCCAGCAGCTCAGAGAAGCGGGGCCCAAACGAGCAGTACTTC. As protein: CASSSEKRGPNEQYF.

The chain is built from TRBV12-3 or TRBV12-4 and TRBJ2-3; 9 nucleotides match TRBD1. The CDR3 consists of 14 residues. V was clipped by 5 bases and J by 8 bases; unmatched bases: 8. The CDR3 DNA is TGTGCCAGCAGTATAAGACAGGGGGTTGGTACGCAGTATTTT. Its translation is CASSIRQGVGTQYF.

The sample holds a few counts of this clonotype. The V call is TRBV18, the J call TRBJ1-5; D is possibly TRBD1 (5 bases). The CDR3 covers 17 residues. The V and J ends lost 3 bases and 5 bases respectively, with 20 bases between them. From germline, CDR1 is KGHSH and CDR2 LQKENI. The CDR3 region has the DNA TGTGCCAGCTCACCGGGAATGGCAGGGCACGGCGATCAGCCCCAGCATTTT. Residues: CASSPGMAGHGDQPQHF.

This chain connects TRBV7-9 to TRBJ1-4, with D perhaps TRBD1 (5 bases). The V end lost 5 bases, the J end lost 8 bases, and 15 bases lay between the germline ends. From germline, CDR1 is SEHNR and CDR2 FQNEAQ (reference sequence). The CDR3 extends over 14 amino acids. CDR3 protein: CASSRGGLNEKLFF. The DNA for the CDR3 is TGTGCCAGCAGCCGGGGGGGTCTCAACGAAAAACTGTTTTTT.

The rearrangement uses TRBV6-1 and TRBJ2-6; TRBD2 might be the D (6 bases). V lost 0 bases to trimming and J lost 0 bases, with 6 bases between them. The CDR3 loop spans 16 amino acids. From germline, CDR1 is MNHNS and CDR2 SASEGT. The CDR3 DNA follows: TGTGCCAGCAGTGAAGCGCGGGACTCTGGGGCCAACGTCCTGACTTTC. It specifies CASSEARDSGANVLTF.

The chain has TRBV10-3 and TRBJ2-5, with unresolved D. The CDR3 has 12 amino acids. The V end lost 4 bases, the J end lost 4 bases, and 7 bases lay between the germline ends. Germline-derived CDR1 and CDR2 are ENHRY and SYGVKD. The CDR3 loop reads CAISVGTETQYF. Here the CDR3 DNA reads TGTGCCATCAGTGTTGGCACAGAGACCCAGTACTTC.

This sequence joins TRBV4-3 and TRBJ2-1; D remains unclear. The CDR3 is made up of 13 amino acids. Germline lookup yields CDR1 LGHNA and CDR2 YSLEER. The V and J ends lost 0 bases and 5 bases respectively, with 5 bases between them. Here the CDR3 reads CASSQDPDNEQFF. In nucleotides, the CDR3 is TGCGCCAGCAGCCAAGATCCGGACAATGAGCAGTTCTTC.

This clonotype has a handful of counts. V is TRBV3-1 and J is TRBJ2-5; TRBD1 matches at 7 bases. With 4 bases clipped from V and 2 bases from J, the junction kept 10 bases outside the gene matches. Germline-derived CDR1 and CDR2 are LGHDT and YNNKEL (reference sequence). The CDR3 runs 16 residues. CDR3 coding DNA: TGTGCCAGCAGCCCCGCAGGGGGAGTCAAACAAGAGACCCAGTACTTC. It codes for CASSPAGGVKQETQYF.

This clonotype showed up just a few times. CDR3: CASEGGSHEQYF. CDR3 nucleotide sequence: TGTGCCTCCGAGGGGGGGAGTCACGAGCAGTACTTC. The chain carries TRBV2 and TRBJ2-7; a weak D match, TRBD2 (7 bases). The CDR3 covers 12 residues. V lost 11 bases and J 5 bases, leaving 16 bases between the germline ends. The germline gives CDR1 SNHLY, CDR2 FYNNEI.

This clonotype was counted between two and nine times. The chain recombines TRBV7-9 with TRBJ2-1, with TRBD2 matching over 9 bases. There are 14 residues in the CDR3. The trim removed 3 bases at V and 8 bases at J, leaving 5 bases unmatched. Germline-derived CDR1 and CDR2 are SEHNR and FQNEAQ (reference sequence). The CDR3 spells CASSLVSGRDEQFF. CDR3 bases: TGTGCCAGCAGCTTGGTTAGCGGGAGAGATGAGCAGTTCTTC.

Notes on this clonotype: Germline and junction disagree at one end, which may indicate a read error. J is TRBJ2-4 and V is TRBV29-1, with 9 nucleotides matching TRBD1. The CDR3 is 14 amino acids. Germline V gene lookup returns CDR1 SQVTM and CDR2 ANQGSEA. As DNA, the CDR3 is TGCAGCGTTGAATTCTTGACAGGGGGAAACATTCAGTGCTTC. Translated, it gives CSVEFLTGGNIQCF.

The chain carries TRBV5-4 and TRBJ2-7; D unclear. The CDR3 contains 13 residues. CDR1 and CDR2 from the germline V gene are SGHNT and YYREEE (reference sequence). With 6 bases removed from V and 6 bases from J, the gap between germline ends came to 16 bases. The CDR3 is CASNRGLEGEQYF. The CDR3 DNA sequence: TGTGCCAGCAATCGTGGGTTGGAAGGCGAGCAGTACTTC. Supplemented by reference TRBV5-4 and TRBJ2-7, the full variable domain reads ETGVTQSPTHLIKTRGQQVTLRCSSQSGHNTVSWYQQALGQGPQFIFQYYREEENGRGNFPPRFSGLQFPNYSSELNVNALELDDSALYLCASNRGLEGEQYFGPGTRLTVT.